Listed here are 28 T cell receptor beta chains from one sample, sequenced in a study of blood T cell repertoires in COVID-19. TCRdb's copy holds only in-frame clones and misses some; the assay was immunoSEQ multiplex PCR. The sample holds some 100,000 clones, roughly 76% seen once. The sequenced sample was peripheral blood. The source of these receptors is a human donor in a cohort sampled during active COVID-19.

The chain couples TRBV3-1 (or the pseudogene TRBV3-2) to TRBJ2-7; 7 bases are shared with TRBD2. Germline V gene data show CDR1 as LGHDT and CDR2 as YNNKEL (reference sequence). With 5 bases clipped from V and 0 bases from J, the junction kept 10 bases outside the gene matches. This CDR3 has 16 amino acids. In DNA form, the CDR3 reads TGTGCCAGCAGCGGGACCGGGACTATAAACTCCTACGAGCAGTACTTC. Translating gives CASSGTGTINSYEQYF.

V usage is TRBV7-3 and J usage is TRBJ2-2; TRBD2 is a possible D gene (6 bases). Trimming removed 5 bases at V and 6 bases at J, with 19 bases between. The CDR3 length is 16 residues. Germline CDR1 SGHTA, CDR2 FQGTGA. The CDR3 DNA reads TGTGCCAGCAGCCCAGCCTTTAGCGGCGGGGCCGGGGAGCTGTTTTTT. It specifies CASSPAFSGGAGELFF.

V gene TRBV6-1 combines with J gene TRBJ2-7, with TRBD1 as a possible D gene (5 bases). V shed 2 bases and J shed 4 bases, with 21 bases lying between them. The length of the CDR3 is 17 residues. Germline CDR1 and CDR2: MNHNS and SASEGT. The CDR3 DNA reads TGTGCCAGCAGTGAAACTCGTGCAGGGATACCCTTGTACGAGCAGTACTTC. This sequence encodes CASSETRAGIPLYEQYF.

This chain links TRBV27 with TRBJ1-1; perhaps TRBD1 as D (5 bases). CDR3 length equals 15 residues. Deletions cut 2 bases from V and 4 bases from J, with 14 bases between. Germline V gene lookup returns CDR1 MNHEY and CDR2 SMNVEV (reference sequence). Here the CDR3 reads CASSLKGQGGTEAFF. For the CDR3, the DNA is TGTGCCAGCAGTTTAAAGGGGCAGGGTGGCACTGAAGCTTTCTTT.

The chain joins TRBV7-2 to TRBJ2-7; 7 positions agree with TRBD2. Germline values: CDR1 SGHTA, CDR2 FQGNSA. There are 16 residues in the CDR3. The trim removed 1 base at V and 1 base at J, leaving 7 bases unmatched. The CDR3 sequence is CASSLVASGESYEQYF. The CDR3 DNA reads TGTGCCAGCAGCTTAGTGGCTAGCGGTGAGTCCTACGAGCAGTACTTC.

The chain joins TRBV19 to TRBJ2-1; D is perhaps TRBD1 (6 bases). The CDR3 contains 15 residues. Germline lookup yields CDR1 LNHDA and CDR2 SQIVND (reference sequence). V was pared by 3 bases and J by 1 base, with 10 bases between. In DNA, the CDR3 is TGTGCCAGTAGTATGGGTCAGGGGTCCTACAATGAGCAGTTCTTC. This gives the protein CASSMGQGSYNEQFF.

The V gene is TRBV9, the J gene TRBJ1-1; D uncertain. V was shortened by 4 bases and J by 1 base, with 14 bases between the two germline ends. Germline CDR1 and CDR2: SGDLS and YYNGEE. This CDR3 spans 15 amino acids. CDR3 sequence (DNA): TGTGCCAGCAGCCCCAACGATCCGGGGAACACTGAAGCTTTCTTT. This sequence encodes CASSPNDPGNTEAFF.

This chain connects TRBV2 to TRBJ2-7; a weak D match, TRBD2 (7 bases). Trimming pared 4 bases from V and 2 bases from J, leaving 12 bases between. CDR1 and CDR2 (germline): SNHLY, FYNNEI. The CDR3 length is 14 residues. Here the CDR3 DNA reads TGTGCCAGCAGTGTAGGGGGGGGGCCCTACGAGCAGTACTTC. This translates into CASSVGGGPYEQYF.

The chain employs TRBV2 and TRBJ2-7; D remains ambiguous. Germline CDR1 reads SNHLY; CDR2 reads FYNNEI. This CDR3 comprises 16 residues. The germline V and J ends were trimmed by 0 bases and 6 bases, with 18 bases remaining between them. CDR3 bases: TGTGCCAGCAGTGAAGCTGGGCCAGCTCGGTTAGGCGAGCAGTACTTC. Translation: CASSEAGPARLGEQYF.

In this sample, this clone turned up once. This chain links TRBV6-1 with TRBJ1-1; D is perhaps TRBD1 (5 bases). Germline V gene lookup returns CDR1 MNHNS and CDR2 SASEGT. This CDR3 comprises 15 residues. Trimming took off 0 bases at V and 4 bases at J, with 12 bases between the two ends. In DNA form, the CDR3 reads TGTGCCAGCAGTGAAGCAGGGGCTCCCCTCACTGAAGCTTTCTTT. The encoded protein is CASSEAGAPLTEAFF.

V usage is TRBV3-1 (or the pseudogene TRBV3-2) and J usage is TRBJ1-1; D is unclear. CDR3 length equals 13 residues. CDR1 is LGHDT and CDR2 is YNNKEL in the germline V gene (reference sequence). Trimming shortened V by 2 bases and J by 7 bases, and 11 bases separated the two germline ends. The CDR3 sequence: CASSQLFLSEAFF. The CDR3 DNA follows: TGTGCCAGCAGCCAATTATTTCTGAGTGAAGCTTTCTTT.

The CDR3 sequence is CASRSLQGENTGELFF. As DNA, the CDR3 is TGTGCCAGCCGGTCGTTACAGGGGGAAAACACCGGGGAGCTGTTTTTT. The genes are TRBV9 and TRBJ2-2, with 8 bases fitting TRBD1. Germline lookup yields CDR1 SGDLS and CDR2 YYNGEE. Losses at the gene ends were 7 bases for V and 2 bases for J; bases not matched to a gene: 10. The CDR3 totals 16 residues.

V is TRBV27 and J is TRBJ1-1; 8 bases match TRBD1. The CDR3 extends over 15 amino acids. The trim removed 2 bases at V and 0 bases at J, leaving 2 bases unmatched. CDR1 MNHEY and CDR2 SMNVEV come from the germline V gene (reference sequence). CDR3 amino acids: CASSLQGAVNTEAFF. DNA of the CDR3: TGTGCCAGCAGTTTACAGGGGGCGGTGAACACTGAAGCTTTCTTT.

Concerning this clone: Other DNA sequences of this sample code for an identical CDR3. The chain carries TRBV28 and TRBJ1-5, with D maybe TRBD1 (6 bases). Trimming took off 4 bases at V and 1 base at J, with 8 bases between the two ends. CDR1 and CDR2 from the germline V gene are MDHEN and SYDVKM. The CDR3 has 14 residues. As DNA, the CDR3 is TGTGCCAGCAGTTCAGGGGAAAGCAATCAGCCCCAGCATTTT. It specifies CASSSGESNQPQHF.

This clone was found a few times. The chain couples TRBV7-9 to TRBJ2-7; D perhaps matches TRBD1 (6 bases). Germline V gene data show CDR1 as SEHNR and CDR2 as FQNEAQ (reference sequence). The CDR3 consists of 14 residues. The V end lost 1 base, the J end lost 6 bases, and 13 bases lay between the germline ends. The CDR3 DNA reads TGTGCCAGCAGCTTAGTGGCAGGGGTGGTCGAGCAGTACTTC. This sequence encodes CASSLVAGVVEQYF.

This chain links TRBV3-1 (or the pseudogene TRBV3-2) with TRBJ2-4; a weak D match, TRBD1 (5 bases). Trimming removed 0 bases from V and 0 bases from J, with 21 bases in between. Germline CDR1 reads LGHDT; CDR2 reads YNNKEL (reference sequence). CDR3 length equals 20 residues. DNA of the CDR3: TGTGCCAGCAGCCAAGATTGTACAGGTTGGAATCCCATAGCCAAAAACATTCAGTACTTC. Translated: CASSQDCTGWNPIAKNIQYF.

The rearrangement joins TRBV12-3 or TRBV12-4 to TRBJ2-3; 7 bases fit TRBD2. V was pared by 6 bases and J by 4 bases, with 4 bases of the junction left unmatched. There are 13 residues in the CDR3. The CDR3 coding sequence is TGTGCCAGCAGACGACTAGCCCCAGATACGCAGTATTTT. Protein product: CASRRLAPDTQYF.

V usage is TRBV9 and J usage is TRBJ2-5; tentatively, D is TRBD1 (8 bases). V was trimmed by 4 bases and J by 3 bases, leaving 16 bases between them. The CDR3 has 15 amino acids. Germline CDR1 reads SGDLS; CDR2 reads YYNGEE. This CDR3 reads CASSRGGDRKETQYF. The CDR3 DNA sequence: TGTGCCAGCAGCAGAGGGGGGGACAGGAAAGAGACCCAGTACTTC.

The chain carries TRBV7-8 and TRBJ1-2, with no clear D. CDR3 length: 16 amino acids. Trimming took off 3 bases at V and 5 bases at J, with 19 bases between the two ends. The germline V gene has CDR1 SGHVS and CDR2 FQNEAQ. This chain's CDR3 is CASSFIPGPEGYGYTF. Here the CDR3 DNA reads TGTGCCAGCAGCTTCATACCCGGGCCCGAGGGATATGGCTACACCTTC.

The chain joins TRBV29-1 to TRBJ2-7, with 8 positions matching TRBD1. The CDR3 extends over 12 amino acids. Unmatched junction bases numbered 4, after V lost 6 bases and J lost 3 bases. Germline-derived CDR1 and CDR2 are SQVTM and ANQGSEA. CDR3 DNA sequence: TGCAGCGTCCGGACAGGGCACTACGAGCAGTACTTC. This codes for CSVRTGHYEQYF.

This clone showed up just once. V is TRBV4-3 and J is TRBJ2-7; a possible D gene is TRBD2 (5 bases). This CDR3 has 14 amino acids. Germline V gene lookup returns CDR1 LGHNA and CDR2 YSLEER. Trimming removed 0 bases from V and 3 bases from J, with 9 bases in between. The CDR3, as DNA: TGCGCCAGCAGCCAAGATTCGAGCGGCTACGAGCAGTACTTC. This sequence encodes CASSQDSSGYEQYF.

V usage is TRBV19 and J usage is TRBJ1-4, with TRBD1 identical over 7 bases. Germline CDR1 LNHDA, CDR2 SQIVND (reference sequence). The CDR3 sequence is 16 residues long. V was pared by 6 bases and J by 4 bases, with 11 bases of the junction left unmatched. The CDR3 sequence: CASSTLGDRVNEKLFF. DNA for the CDR3: TGTGCCAGTAGCACCCTTGGGGACAGAGTTAATGAAAAACTGTTTTTT.

This sequence joins TRBV3-1 (or the pseudogene TRBV3-2) and TRBJ2-3, with D possibly matching TRBD2 (6 bases). Looked up from germline, CDR1 is LGHDT and CDR2 is YNNKEL (reference sequence). Trimming took off 4 bases at V and 2 bases at J, with 16 bases between the two ends. The CDR3 runs 16 residues. This CDR3 is CASSRAKGGLTDTQYF. The CDR3 nucleotides read TGTGCCAGCAGCCGCGCGAAGGGAGGCCTCACAGATACGCAGTATTTT.

The genes are TRBV19 and TRBJ1-6, with no clear D. V dropped 3 bases and J dropped 6 bases, with 18 bases sitting between them. Germline CDR1 reads LNHDA; CDR2 reads SQIVND (reference sequence). The CDR3 is 17 amino acids. The CDR3 DNA reads TGTGCCAGTAGTATCGGCGCGGGCCGGGATATTAATTCACCCCTCCACTTT. It encodes CASSIGAGRDINSPLHF.

The rearrangement uses TRBV5-1 and TRBJ2-7; no firm D call. This CDR3 has 13 residues. V lost 0 bases and J 2 bases, leaving 6 bases between the germline ends. CDR1 and CDR2 from the germline V gene are SGHRS and YFSETQ. The CDR3 nucleotides are TGCGCCAGCAGCTTGGGCGGCACCTACGAGCAGTACTTC. This translates into CASSLGGTYEQYF. The full variable domain, in which reference TRBV5-1 and TRBJ2-7 provide the parts outside the CDR3, is KAGVTQTPRYLIKTRGQQVTLSCSPISGHRSVSWYQQTPGQGLQFLFEYFSETQRNKGNFPGRFSGRQFSNSRSEMNVSTLELGDSALYLCASSLGGTYEQYFGPGTRLTVT.

J is TRBJ2-7 and V is TRBV5-1, with 8 bases aligning to TRBD2. Germline lookup yields CDR1 SGHRS and CDR2 YFSETQ. Trimming took 3 bases from V and 2 from J; bases not matched to a gene: 10. The CDR3 has 16 residues. The CDR3 here is CASSSHDSGATYEQYF. Written as DNA, the CDR3 is TGCGCCAGCAGCTCGCACGATAGCGGGGCTACCTACGAGCAGTACTTC.

This clone was picked up a small number of times. V gene TRBV3-1 (or the pseudogene TRBV3-2) combines with J gene TRBJ2-7; the match to TRBD2 covers 8 bases. The V gene end was trimmed by 3 bases and the J gene end by 6 bases; junction bases not matched to a gene: 7. Germline CDR1 reads LGHDT; CDR2 reads YNNKEL (reference sequence). There are 14 residues in the CDR3. CDR3 in amino acids: CASSQGLEPSEQYF. CDR3 coding DNA: TGTGCCAGCAGCCAGGGACTAGAGCCTTCCGAGCAGTACTTC.

J is TRBJ2-1 and V is TRBV5-5; tentative D call: TRBD2 (6 bases). Germline CDR1 reads SGHKS; CDR2 reads YYEKEE (reference sequence). V lost 2 bases and J lost 5, with 14 bases in between. This CDR3 region has 15 residues. The CDR3: CASSLAGGANNEQFF. As DNA, the CDR3 is TGTGCCAGCAGCTTAGCGGGCGGGGCAAACAATGAGCAGTTCTTC.